These T cell receptor beta chains were read from a single sample in a study of post-analysis software for immune sequencing data. Each CDR3 protein is one row after TCRdb ran MiXCR on the PCR reads. The sample contains around 200,000 distinct CDR3 sequences, around 30% of which appear only once. The sequenced sample consisted of blood. The receptors originated from a girl aged 2 to 17 with multiple sclerosis. Each CDR3 is given without its conserved first and last residue. Each record gives: J gene, V gene, CDR3 length, CDR3 protein.

J gene: TRBJ1-5
V gene: TRBV7-2
CDR3 length: 14
CDR3 protein: TSSSGTRSRGQPQH

J gene: TRBJ2-2
V gene: TRBV5-1
CDR3 length: 12
CDR3 protein: TSTTYRTTEELF

J gene: TRBJ2-1
V gene: TRBV11-2
CDR3 length: 9
CDR3 protein: ASSLEAEQF

J gene: TRBJ1-1
V gene: TRBV29-1
CDR3 length: 17
CDR3 protein: SVFFFSTGTGAFNTEAF

J gene: TRBJ2-3
V gene: TRBV12-3/TRBV12-4
CDR3 length: 12
CDR3 protein: ASSLGTSGVAQY

J gene: TRBJ2-7
V gene: TRBV30
CDR3 length: 13
CDR3 protein: AWRKPSGGSYEQY

J gene: TRBJ2-5
V gene: TRBV30
CDR3 length: 14
CDR3 protein: AWSEGTPFRQETQY

J gene: TRBJ2-4
V gene: TRBV6-6
CDR3 length: 12
CDR3 protein: ASRYGGTKNIQY

J gene: TRBJ1-2
V gene: TRBV18
CDR3 length: 12
CDR3 protein: ASSPARTGQGDT

J gene: TRBJ2-6
V gene: TRBV27
CDR3 length: 12
CDR3 protein: ASSFLPGANVLT

J gene: TRBJ2-5
V gene: TRBV20-1
CDR3 length: 11
CDR3 protein: SARGRGLETQY

J gene: TRBJ2-5
V gene: TRBV7-9
CDR3 length: 13
CDR3 protein: ASSHERLFQETQY

J gene: TRBJ1-1
V gene: TRBV5-1
CDR3 length: 13
CDR3 protein: ASSSRTGGNTEAF

J gene: TRBJ1-1
V gene: TRBV2
CDR3 length: 12
CDR3 protein: TSRTWTGKAEAF

J gene: TRBJ2-1
V gene: TRBV4-1
CDR3 length: 13
CDR3 protein: ASSQLRDRGNEQF

J gene: TRBJ2-3
V gene: TRBV5-6
CDR3 length: 12
CDR3 protein: ASSPRHRGNTQY

J gene: TRBJ2-3
V gene: TRBV30
CDR3 length: 11
CDR3 protein: AWTRGKTDTQY

J gene: TRBJ2-2
V gene: TRBV29-1
CDR3 length: 10
CDR3 protein: SAGPPTGEPF

J gene: TRBJ1-6
V gene: TRBV10-3
CDR3 length: 13
CDR3 protein: AISESGRVNSPLH

J gene: TRBJ1-2
V gene: TRBV27
CDR3 length: 11
CDR3 protein: ASSLTTGYGYT

J gene: TRBJ1-2
V gene: TRBV12-3/TRBV12-4
CDR3 length: 13
CDR3 protein: ASSSTGTANYGYT

J gene: TRBJ2-1
V gene: TRBV20-1
CDR3 length: 9
CDR3 protein: SARASGEQF

J gene: TRBJ1-3
V gene: TRBV18
CDR3 length: 13
CDR3 protein: ASSPLGGSGNTIY

J gene: TRBJ1-2
V gene: TRBV10-3
CDR3 length: 12
CDR3 protein: AIRKQGANYGYT

J gene: TRBJ1-2
V gene: TRBV20-1
CDR3 length: 11
CDR3 protein: SARLDRGVGYT

J gene: TRBJ1-2
V gene: TRBV20-1
CDR3 length: 13
CDR3 protein: SARGRGRQVEGYT